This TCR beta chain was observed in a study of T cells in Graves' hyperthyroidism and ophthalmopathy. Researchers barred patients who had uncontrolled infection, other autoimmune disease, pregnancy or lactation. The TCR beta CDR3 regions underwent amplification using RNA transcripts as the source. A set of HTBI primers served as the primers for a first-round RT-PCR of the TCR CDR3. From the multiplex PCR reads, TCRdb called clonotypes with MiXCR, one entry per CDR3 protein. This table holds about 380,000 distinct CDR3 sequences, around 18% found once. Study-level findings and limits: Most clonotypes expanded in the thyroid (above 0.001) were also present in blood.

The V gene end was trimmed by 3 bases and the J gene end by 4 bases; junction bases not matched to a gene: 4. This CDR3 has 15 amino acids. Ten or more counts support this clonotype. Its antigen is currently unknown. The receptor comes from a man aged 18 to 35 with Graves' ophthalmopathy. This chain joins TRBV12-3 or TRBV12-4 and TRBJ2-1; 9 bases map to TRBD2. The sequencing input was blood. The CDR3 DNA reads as TGTGCCAGCAGTTTCGGGCTAGCGGGGTACAATGAGCAGTTCTTC. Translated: CASSFGLAGYNEQFF.